This T cell receptor (beta chain) derives from a study of vaccination and CD4 T cells after COVID-19. The CDR3 has 15 amino acids. Trimming removed 5 bases at V and 5 bases at J, with 13 bases between. The germline V gene has CDR1 SEHNR and CDR2 FQNEAQ (reference sequence). TCRdb re-analysed the PCR reads in MiXCR, keeping a single row per CDR3 protein. The sample shows 13,000 to 15,000 distinct CDR3 sequences, more than 55% of them seen only once. The TCR sequence derives from a human donor who had recovered from COVID-19. This specimen consisted of CD4+ T cells from blood, obtained after SARS-CoV-2 vaccination. The chain joins TRBV7-9 to TRBJ1-6; D is uncertain. CDR3 bases: TGTGCCAGCAGCGCCCAATCCGGGAATAATTCACCCCTCCACTTT. This encodes CASSAQSGNNSPLHF. The full variable domain, with the rest looked up from reference TRBV7-9 and TRBJ1-6, is DTGVSQNPRHKITKRGQNVTFRCDPISEHNRLYWYRQTLGQGPEFLTYFQNEAQLEKSRLLSDRFSAERPKGSFSTLEIQRTEQGDSAMYLCASSAQSGNNSPLHFGNGTRLTVT.